The rows below give T cell receptor beta chains drawn from one sample of a study of blood T cells in healthy people across ages. Using its own MiXCR run on the 5' RACE reads, TCRdb lists one record per CDR3 protein. The table lists approximately 800,000 distinct CDR3 sequences, 58% of them singletons, with 22% in the top ten. Input material: blood. These receptors all stem from a man between 25 and 39 years old in good health. The conserved cysteine and the conserved F or W are not part of the CDR3 here. Fields, in order: CDR3 protein, CDR3 length, J gene, V gene.

CDR3: SVDSAGQETQY
length: 11
J: TRBJ2-5
V: TRBV29-1

CDR3: ASSPGLGSSYEQY
length: 13
J: TRBJ2-7
V: TRBV7-2

CDR3: ASSFSPLVYT
length: 10
J: TRBJ1-2
V: TRBV7-9

CDR3: ASSLDGNREGNTEAF
length: 15
J: TRBJ1-1
V: TRBV5-1

CDR3: ASSGVSDTQY
length: 10
J: TRBJ2-3
V: TRBV9

CDR3: ASSLLAGTYEQY
length: 12
J: TRBJ2-7
V: TRBV27

CDR3: ASSQEFYGREYNEQF
length: 15
J: TRBJ2-1
V: TRBV4-3

CDR3: ASSQEPGGWEQY
length: 12
J: TRBJ2-7
V: TRBV4-2

CDR3: ASRAQVPPKETQY
length: 13
J: TRBJ2-5
V: TRBV10-1

CDR3: ASSSGQDTEAF
length: 11
J: TRBJ1-1
V: TRBV18

CDR3: ASSSPPGTGANVLT
length: 14
J: TRBJ2-6
V: TRBV28

CDR3: SARRDHSSYEQY
length: 12
J: TRBJ2-7
V: TRBV20-1

CDR3: ASSQGGTLYNEQF
length: 13
J: TRBJ2-1
V: TRBV4-3

CDR3: ASSLAGPRRF
length: 10
J: TRBJ2-1
V: TRBV7-2

CDR3: ASSVVNSPEQF
length: 11
J: TRBJ2-1
V: TRBV9

CDR3: ASSFISRDNEQF
length: 12
J: TRBJ2-1
V: TRBV28

CDR3: ASSLLIGEIGELF
length: 13
J: TRBJ2-2
V: TRBV7-2

CDR3: ATSPVDPNQPQH
length: 12
J: TRBJ1-5
V: TRBV5-1

CDR3: ASSQDLVSYNEQF
length: 13
J: TRBJ2-1
V: TRBV3-1

CDR3: ASKATSTGSDTQY
length: 13
J: TRBJ2-3
V: TRBV5-4

CDR3: SARTLAGGYNEQF
length: 13
J: TRBJ2-1
V: TRBV20-1

CDR3: ASSFYLNTGELF
length: 12
J: TRBJ2-2
V: TRBV27

CDR3: ASSSSGRASTDTQY
length: 14
J: TRBJ2-3
V: TRBV5-1

CDR3: ATSRWGGLAGTDTQY
length: 15
J: TRBJ2-3
V: TRBV15

CDR3: ASSERPDYGYT
length: 11
J: TRBJ1-2
V: TRBV27

CDR3: ASKTGTGFGDYGYT
length: 14
J: TRBJ1-2
V: TRBV7-9

CDR3: ASKRSGNGIYEQY
length: 13
J: TRBJ2-7
V: TRBV6-5

CDR3: ASSFTGSGDIQY
length: 12
J: -
V: TRBV7-2

CDR3: ASAPAYEQY
length: 9
J: -
V: TRBV2

CDR3: ASSAPVVDTQY
length: 11
J: TRBJ2-3
V: TRBV9

CDR3: SARGPGTGKETQY
length: 13
J: TRBJ2-5
V: TRBV20-1

CDR3: ASSSTLGTQY
length: 10
J: TRBJ2-3
V: TRBV7-2

CDR3: ASSKPGQGGPTDTQY
length: 15
J: TRBJ2-3
V: TRBV21-1

CDR3: ASSPVAGAGELGTQY
length: 15
J: TRBJ2-3
V: TRBV14

CDR3: SAVVGSTDTQY
length: 11
J: TRBJ2-3
V: TRBV20-1

CDR3: ASSVGQSDRNEQY
length: 13
J: -
V: TRBV9